These 11 T cell receptor beta chains were sequenced from one sample in a study of PD-1 blockade in classical Hodgkin lymphoma. Relapse was seen in all patients after autologous stem cell transplantation, and brentuximab vedotin exposure was variable. The data were produced by immunoSEQ multiplex PCR, yet TCRdb's version contains in-frame clones alone and is incomplete. The table has 60,000 to 65,000 clones, about 87% seen once. The source material was peripheral blood mononuclear cells (PBMCs), sampled at baseline. The receptor set was obtained from a human donor with classical Hodgkin lymphoma.

The rearrangement uses TRBV2 and TRBJ1-2; TRBD1 matches at 7 bases. With 5 bases clipped from V and 2 bases from J, the junction kept 14 bases outside the gene matches. Germline CDR1 SNHLY, CDR2 FYNNEI. The CDR3 has 17 residues. CDR3 sequence reads: CASSKPKGGPGNYGYTF. For the CDR3, the DNA is TGTGCCAGCAGTAAACCTAAAGGGGGCCCGGGAAACTATGGCTACACCTTC.

The rearrangement links TRBV27 to TRBJ2-3; 8 bases are a match to TRBD2. Germline CDR1 is MNHEY and CDR2 is SMNVEV (reference sequence). Trimming cost V 6 bases and J 2 bases; bases outside gene matches: 10. The length of the CDR3 is 16 residues. The CDR3 bases are TGTGCCAGCAGGCGCCTAGCGGGTTTATTCACAGATACGCAGTATTTT. It is translated as CASRRLAGLFTDTQYF.

The V gene is TRBV4-3, the J gene TRBJ2-1, with D possibly TRBD1 on 6 matching bases. The V end was cut by 0 bases, the J end by 2 bases, with 11 bases between. The length of the CDR3 is 16 residues. Looked up from germline, CDR1 is LGHNA and CDR2 is YSLEER. The CDR3 reads CASSQDGRGAYNEQFF. CDR3 coding DNA: TGCGCCAGCAGCCAAGATGGCAGGGGAGCCTACAATGAGCAGTTCTTC.

This chain connects TRBV6-5 to TRBJ1-4; TRBD1 agrees at 8 bases. V gave up 4 bases and J gave up 3 bases; unmatched junction bases: 7. CDR1 and CDR2 from the germline V gene are MNHEY and SVGAGI. This CDR3 region has 16 residues. In DNA, the CDR3 is TGTGCCAGCAGTTCCGGGCAGGGGGCAGCTAATGAAAAACTGTTTTTT. It yields the protein CASSSGQGAANEKLFF.

The chain employs TRBV7-9 and TRBJ1-6; 8 nucleotides agree with TRBD1. Germline V lookup: CDR1 SEHNR, CDR2 FQNEAQ (reference sequence). V gave up 4 bases and J gave up 10 bases; unmatched junction bases: 12. The CDR3 length is 16 residues. CDR3 amino acids: CASSSMDREYGSPLHF. In DNA form, the CDR3 reads TGTGCCAGCAGCTCAATGGACAGGGAGTATGGCTCACCCCTCCACTTT.

This chain connects TRBV2 to TRBJ1-6; D possibly corresponds to TRBD1 (6 bases). Per germline, CDR1 SNHLY and CDR2 FYNNEI. The CDR3 loop spans 18 amino acids. Trimming stripped 5 bases from V and 0 bases from J, with 17 bases between. In DNA form, the CDR3 reads TGTGCCAGCAGTCCCTCGGCGGTAGGGGGCTCCTATAATTCACCCCTCCACTTT. It encodes CASSPSAVGGSYNSPLHF.

The genes are TRBV5-1 and TRBJ2-3, with 7 bases that match TRBD1. CDR3 size: 14 residues. The V gene's germline CDR1 is SGHRS and CDR2 YFSETQ. The V segment lost 6 bases and the J segment 2 bases; nucleotides outside the gene matches: 6. This CDR3 reads CASTLDRVTDTQYF. CDR3 sequence (DNA): TGCGCCAGCACCTTAGACAGGGTCACAGATACGCAGTATTTT.

Here the CDR3 DNA reads TGTGCCAGCAGTGAAGGCGACAGGGAAGTCTATCCCCAGCATTTT. Residues: CASSEGDREVYPQHF. The V call is TRBV2, the J call TRBJ1-5; 7 bases line up with TRBD1. The CDR3 length is 15 residues. The ends lost 1 base at V and 10 bases at J; junction bases unmatched: 10. Germline V gene data show CDR1 as SNHLY and CDR2 as FYNNEI.

This clone has only one observation. The chain is built from TRBV7-2 and TRBJ1-5; D is uncertain. The V and J ends lost 3 bases and 3 bases respectively, with 6 bases between them. Germline CDR1 and CDR2: SGHTA and FQGNSA. The CDR3 is 13 amino acids. CDR3 nucleotides: TGTGCCAGCAGCTTTAACCTCAATCAGCCCCAGCATTTT. Protein product: CASSFNLNQPQHF.

This clone is a singleton in its sample. The V call is TRBV9, the J call TRBJ2-5; D is perhaps TRBD2 (6 bases). The CDR3 is 15 amino acids. Germline values: CDR1 SGDLS, CDR2 YYNGEE. Trimming removed 5 bases at V and 4 bases at J, with 18 bases between. DNA of the CDR3: TGTGCCAGCAGTTACGGGCTAGCGAGTGTAGAGACCCAGTACTTC. It translates to CASSYGLASVETQYF.

The rearrangement links TRBV27 to TRBJ2-1; 9 bases align to TRBD1. V was clipped by 3 bases and J by 4 bases; unmatched bases: 4. This CDR3 contains 15 residues. Germline V gene lookup returns CDR1 MNHEY and CDR2 SMNVEV (reference sequence). The CDR3, as DNA: TGTGCCAGCAGTTTCTCGGGACAGGGTTACAATGAGCAGTTCTTC. It encodes CASSFSGQGYNEQFF.